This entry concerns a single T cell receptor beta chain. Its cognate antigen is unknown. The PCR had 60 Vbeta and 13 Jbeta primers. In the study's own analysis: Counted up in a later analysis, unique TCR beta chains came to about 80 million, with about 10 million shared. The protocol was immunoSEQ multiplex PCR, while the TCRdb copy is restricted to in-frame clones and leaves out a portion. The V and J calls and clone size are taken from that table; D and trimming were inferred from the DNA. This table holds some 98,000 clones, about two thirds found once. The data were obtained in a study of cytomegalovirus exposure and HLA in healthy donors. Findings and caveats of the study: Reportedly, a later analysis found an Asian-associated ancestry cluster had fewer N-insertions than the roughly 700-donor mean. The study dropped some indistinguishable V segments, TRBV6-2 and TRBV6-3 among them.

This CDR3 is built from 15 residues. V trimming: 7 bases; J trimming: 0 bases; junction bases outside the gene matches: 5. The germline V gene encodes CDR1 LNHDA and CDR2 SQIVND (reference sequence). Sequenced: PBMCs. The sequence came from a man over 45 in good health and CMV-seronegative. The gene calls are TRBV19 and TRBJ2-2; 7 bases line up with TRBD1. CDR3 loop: CASTKQGTNTGELFF. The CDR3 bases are TGTGCCAGTACTAAACAGGGGACGAACACCGGGGAGCTGTTTTTT.